These 27 T cell receptor beta chains came from one sample sequenced in a study of naive and memory T cell subsets (dated by TCRdb to 2017 to 2019). Summary of the overall study and its limitations: A few larger clonotypes were present in naive repertoires, particularly the CD8 repertoires, and these clonotypes were possibly memory cells re-expressing CD45RA.

Library preparation used UMI-ligation and nested PCR. Sequencing instrument: Illumina MiSeq. The beta constant-region primer consisted of an equimolar mixture of two oligonucleotides that together covered TRBC1 and TRBC2. The ligated cDNA went through four rounds of PCR with nested alpha and beta constant-region primers together with the SP2 primer. The raw public data were reprocessed by TCRdb itself: fastp quality trimming at Q25, MiXCR clonotype calling, in-frame beta chains only. CDR3 protein duplicates are merged, each entry listing the most common genes and DNA. Here the sample has approximately 150,000 distinct CDR3 sequences; around 21% occur a single time. The top ten hold about 0.63% of the sample. These receptors' antigens are unknown. The sequencing input was naive CD8+ T cells from blood. The cell subset or site label here, explained by the study, means: naive T cells, CD45RA high CD27+. These receptors all stem from a human donor in good health.

This clonotype has ten or more counts. The V call is TRBV4-2, the J call TRBJ2-7; 7 positions match TRBD1. CDR1 is LGHNA, CDR2 YNFKEQ, per germline. V dropped 6 bases and J dropped 2; count of bases not matched to a gene: 10. The CDR3 contains 15 residues. CDR3 loop: CASRDVKGATYEQYF. DNA for the CDR3: TGTGCCAGCAGAGACGTGAAGGGGGCTACCTACGAGCAGTACTTC.

This clonotype was picked up a small number of times. The V gene is TRBV29-1, the J gene TRBJ2-1; D call uncertain. The CDR3 has 11 residues. Looked up from germline, CDR1 is SQVTM and CDR2 is ANQGSEA. V lost 4 bases, J lost 7 bases, and 8 bases lay in between. DNA of the CDR3: TGCAGCGTTGGGATCGGGAATGAGCAGTTCTTC. It encodes CSVGIGNEQFF.

This clonotype has just a few counts. The genes are TRBV28 and TRBJ2-1; maybe TRBD1 (5 bases). Germline V gene sequence: CDR1 MDHEN, CDR2 SYDVKM. Trimming took off 5 bases at V and 10 bases at J, with 30 bases between the two ends. The CDR3 has 18 residues. CDR3 coding DNA: TGTGCCAGCAGTACGTTAATGGTATTAAAACGCCAGACAGAGGAGCAGTTCTTC. Its translation: CASSTLMVLKRQTEEQFF.

The chain has TRBV5-4 and TRBJ2-1, with 10 bases that match TRBD2. Per germline, CDR1 SGHNT and CDR2 YYREEE (reference sequence). The trim removed 7 bases at V and 8 bases at J, leaving 6 bases unmatched. The CDR3 runs 13 residues. The CDR3 region has the DNA TGTGCCAGCTCTAGCGGGAGTTTATATGAGCAGTTCTTC. Residues: CASSSGSLYEQFF.

The chain carries TRBV29-1 and TRBJ2-4, with D possibly matching TRBD2 (5 bases). Between the trimmed V and J ends, which lost 4 bases and 8 bases, there was a span of 12 bases. Germline CDR1 SQVTM, CDR2 ANQGSEA. The CDR3 is made up of 12 amino acids. CDR3: CSVAPAEDIQYF. CDR3 DNA: TGCAGCGTTGCCCCCGCGGAGGACATTCAGTACTTC.

This clonotype was recorded at least ten times. This chain joins TRBV29-1 and TRBJ1-4, with D unclear. Germline V lookup: CDR1 SQVTM, CDR2 ANQGSEA. The length of the CDR3 is 14 residues. Trimming left V 3 bases short and J 0 bases short, with 8 bases between. CDR3 DNA: TGCAGCGTTGACGACGGTGCAACTAATGAAAAACTGTTTTTT. This sequence encodes CSVDDGATNEKLFF.

The V and J genes are TRBV28 and TRBJ2-5; 10 nucleotides line up with TRBD2. Trimming at V came to 2 bases and at J to 5 bases, leaving 8 bases not matched to a gene. There are 16 residues in the CDR3. CDR1 and CDR2 from the germline V gene are MDHEN and SYDVKM. In DNA, the CDR3 is TGTGCCAGCAGTTTAAGGACTAGCGGTACAAGTGAGACCCAGTACTTC. Amino acid sequence: CASSLRTSGTSETQYF.

This chain uses TRBV6-5 with TRBJ2-1; D tentatively fits TRBD1 or TRBD2 (6 bases each). V dropped 6 bases and J dropped 6 bases, with 12 bases sitting between them. CDR3 length: 13 amino acids. In germline, CDR1 is MNHEY, CDR2 SVGAGI. The chain's CDR3 is CASSKGGLNEQFF. For the CDR3, the DNA is TGTGCCAGCAGCAAGGGGGGACTCAATGAGCAGTTCTTC.

The gene calls are TRBV20-1 and TRBJ2-5; unclear D gene. CDR1 is DFQATT, CDR2 SNEGSKA, per germline (reference sequence). This CDR3 is 13 amino acids long. The ends were cut back, 0 bases at V and 5 bases at J, with 10 bases in the middle. The CDR3 is CSAREWAGETQYF. CDR3 DNA sequence: TGCAGTGCTAGAGAATGGGCTGGGGAGACCCAGTACTTC.

The CDR3 loop is CASSQDGSGAQETQYF. In DNA, the CDR3 is TGTGCCAGCAGCCAAGACGGTTCCGGGGCCCAAGAGACCCAGTACTTC. V is TRBV27 and J is TRBJ2-5; either TRBD1 or TRBD2 may fit D (5 bases each). V lost 6 bases, J lost 1 base, and 18 bases lay in between. Germline V gene lookup returns CDR1 MNHEY and CDR2 SMNVEV (reference sequence). The CDR3 extends over 16 amino acids.

V usage is TRBV20-1 and J usage is TRBJ1-2; no firm D call. V was cut by 6 bases and J by 0 bases, with 11 bases left in between. CDR3 length equals 13 residues. CDR1 is DFQATT and CDR2 is SNEGSKA in the germline V gene (reference sequence). The CDR3 reads CSAAESANYGYTF. DNA of the CDR3: TGCAGTGCGGCCGAGAGTGCTAACTATGGCTACACCTTC.

CDR3 loop: CSARDLRGLYGYTF. DNA of the CDR3: TGCAGTGCTAGGGATCTCAGGGGACTGTATGGCTACACCTTC. The V call is TRBV20-1, the J call TRBJ1-2, with a possible D match to TRBD1 (6 bases). The V gene lost 3 bases and the J gene lost 5 bases, with 16 bases spanning the gap. This CDR3 is built from 14 residues. CDR1 and CDR2 (germline): DFQATT, SNEGSKA (reference sequence).

The rearrangement joins TRBV27 to TRBJ2-7; D gene unclear. The germline V and J ends were trimmed by 5 bases and 5 bases, with 19 bases remaining between them. Germline CDR1 MNHEY, CDR2 SMNVEV (reference sequence). This CDR3 comprises 15 residues. The DNA for the CDR3 is TGTGCCAGCAGTACCCCCGGGCCGCAGTGGGACGAGCAGTACTTC. This translates into CASSTPGPQWDEQYF.

The rearrangement links TRBV6-2 or TRBV6-3 to TRBJ2-1; possible D gene TRBD2, 6 bases. This CDR3 has 12 amino acids. The V end was cut by 1 base, the J end by 8 bases, with 6 bases between. Germline values: CDR1 MNHEY, CDR2 SVGEGT. The CDR3 here is CASSYWGDEQFF. DNA for the CDR3: TGTGCCAGCAGTTACTGGGGGGATGAGCAGTTCTTC.

V usage is TRBV9 and J usage is TRBJ2-5, with a possible D match to TRBD2 (6 bases). The CDR3 has 14 residues. Trimming removed 0 bases at V and 4 bases at J, with 10 bases between. Looked up from germline, CDR1 is SGDLS and CDR2 is YYNGEE. This CDR3 reads CASSVAQGGETQYF. CDR3 DNA sequence: TGTGCCAGCAGCGTAGCCCAGGGAGGAGAGACCCAGTACTTC.

This clonotype was seen ten or more times. The chain has TRBV27 and TRBJ2-7; D possibly matches TRBD1 or TRBD2 (5 bases each). There are 13 residues in the CDR3. With 8 bases removed from V and 2 bases from J, the gap between germline ends came to 13 bases. Germline V CDR1 and CDR2: MNHEY, SMNVEV (reference sequence). CDR3 nucleotides: TGTGCCAGCCTTGCCTGGGGGACCTACGAGCAGTACTTC. Encoded protein: CASLAWGTYEQYF.

The J gene is TRBJ2-5, the V gene TRBV27; D call uncertain. V lost 0 bases to trimming and J lost 4 bases, with 9 bases between them. In germline, CDR1 is MNHEY, CDR2 SMNVEV (reference sequence). This CDR3 comprises 14 residues. CDR3 region: CASSLSVGSETQYF. In DNA form, the CDR3 reads TGTGCCAGCAGTTTATCGGTGGGCTCAGAGACCCAGTACTTC.

The V gene is TRBV4-1, the J gene TRBJ2-1, with TRBD2 matching 7 bases. This CDR3 comprises 16 residues. CDR1 MGHRA and CDR2 YSYEKL come from the germline V gene. Trimming at V came to 4 bases and at J to 2 bases, leaving 8 bases not matched to a gene. The CDR3 loop reads CASSLPRLAPYNEQFF. The CDR3 DNA follows: TGCGCCAGCAGCCTCCCTAGACTAGCACCCTACAATGAGCAGTTCTTC.

This clonotype was counted a few times. This chain uses TRBV18 with TRBJ2-3; D gene unclear. The ends were cut back, 4 bases at V and 2 bases at J, with 10 bases in the middle. The germline gives CDR1 KGHSH, CDR2 LQKENI. CDR3 length: 14 amino acids. CDR3: CASSLWRDTDTQYF. The DNA of the CDR3 is TGTGCCAGCTCACTTTGGAGAGACACAGATACGCAGTATTTT.

The genes are TRBV7-6 and TRBJ1-5; possible D gene TRBD1, 6 bases. CDR1 and CDR2 (germline): SGHVS, FNYEAQ. The CDR3 sequence is 13 residues long. Trimming pared 4 bases from V and 5 bases from J, leaving 9 bases between. The CDR3 spells CASSSGAHQPQHF. The CDR3 nucleotides read TGTGCCAGCAGCTCGGGGGCCCATCAGCCCCAGCATTTT.

This clonotype was recorded a few times. The chain employs TRBV29-1 and TRBJ2-7; no definite D call. This CDR3 has 13 residues. The V and J ends lost 0 bases and 0 bases respectively, with 6 bases between them. CDR1 and CDR2 from the germline V gene are SQVTM and ANQGSEA. CDR3 residues: CSVEDPPSYEQYF. DNA for the CDR3: TGCAGCGTTGAAGATCCCCCCTCCTACGAGCAGTACTTC.

This clonotype was seen many times. The chain carries TRBV10-2 and TRBJ2-1; 8 nucleotides match TRBD2. Germline V gene lookup returns CDR1 WSHSY and CDR2 SAAADI. Losses at the gene ends were 2 bases for V and 6 bases for J; bases not matched to a gene: 9. This CDR3 has 16 amino acids. The CDR3, as DNA: TGCGCCAGCAGTGAGACCGGGACTAGGGGATTCAATGAGCAGTTCTTC. As protein: CASSETGTRGFNEQFF.

The sample holds many counts of this clonotype. This chain joins TRBV7-9 and TRBJ2-4; D possibly corresponds to TRBD1 (5 bases). Germline values: CDR1 SEHNR, CDR2 FQNEAQ (reference sequence). The CDR3 extends over 17 amino acids. V gave up 5 bases and J gave up 3 bases, with 20 bases separating them. CDR3 coding DNA: TGTGCCAGCAGCGCACTGGACAAGCTCCTCGGCAAAAACATTCAGTACTTC. It encodes CASSALDKLLGKNIQYF. Based on the CDR3 plus reference TRBV7-9 and TRBJ2-4, the full variable domain is DTGVSQNPRHKITKRGQNVTFRCDPISEHNRLYWYRQTLGQGPEFLTYFQNEAQLEKSRLLSDRFSAERPKGSFSTLEIQRTEQGDSAMYLCASSALDKLLGKNIQYFGAGTRLSVL.

J is TRBJ2-1 and V is TRBV5-1; D is ambiguous. The germline V gene encodes CDR1 SGHRS and CDR2 YFSETQ. The CDR3 runs to 15 residues. Trimming cost V 7 bases and J 7 bases, with 21 bases left between them. DNA for the CDR3: TGCGCCAGCGGCCCGGCGGCTACCCCCCGGAATGAGCAGTTCTTC. It is translated as CASGPAATPRNEQFF.

On this clonotype: A much larger clone lies a single base off, so this may be a read error. The CDR3 DNA reads as TGCGCCAGCGGCCAAGGGACTTTTAACACTGAAGCTTTCTTT. This codes for CASGQGTFNTEAFF. The chain links TRBV4-1 to TRBJ1-1, with D perhaps TRBD1 (5 bases). The V gene's germline CDR1 is MGHRA and CDR2 YSYEKL. CDR3 length: 14 residues.

V usage is TRBV5-6 and J usage is TRBJ2-4; D gene unclear. This CDR3 is built from 12 residues. Germline assignment: CDR1 SGHDT and CDR2 YYEEEE. V lost 0 bases and J 7 bases, leaving 5 bases between the germline ends. CDR3 sequence: CASSLDSNIQYF. CDR3 sequence (DNA): TGTGCCAGCAGCTTGGACAGCAACATTCAGTACTTC.

This clonotype was detected a few times. The chain's CDR3 is CAISARTGGSGNTIYF. The CDR3, as DNA: TGTGCCATCAGCGCTAGGACAGGGGGATCTGGAAACACCATATATTTT. The rearrangement links TRBV10-3 to TRBJ1-3; 10 bases map to TRBD1. V gave up 6 bases and J gave up 1 base; unmatched junction bases: 6. There are 16 residues in the CDR3. Germline values: CDR1 ENHRY, CDR2 SYGVKD.